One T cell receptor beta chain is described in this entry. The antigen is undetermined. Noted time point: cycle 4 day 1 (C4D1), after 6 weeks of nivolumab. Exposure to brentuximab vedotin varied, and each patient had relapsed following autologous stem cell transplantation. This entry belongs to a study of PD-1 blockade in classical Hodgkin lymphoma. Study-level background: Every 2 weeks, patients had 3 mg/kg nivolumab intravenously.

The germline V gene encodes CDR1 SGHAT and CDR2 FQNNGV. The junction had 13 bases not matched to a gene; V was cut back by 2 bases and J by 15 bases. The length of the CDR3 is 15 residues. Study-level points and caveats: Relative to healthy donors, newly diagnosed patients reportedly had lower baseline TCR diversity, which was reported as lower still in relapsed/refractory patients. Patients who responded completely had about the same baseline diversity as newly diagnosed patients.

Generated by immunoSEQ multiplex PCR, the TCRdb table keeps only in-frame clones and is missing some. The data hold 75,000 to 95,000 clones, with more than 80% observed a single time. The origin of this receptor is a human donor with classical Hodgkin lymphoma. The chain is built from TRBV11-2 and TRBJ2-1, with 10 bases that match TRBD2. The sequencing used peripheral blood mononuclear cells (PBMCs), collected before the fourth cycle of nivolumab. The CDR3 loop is CASSLTPAAGGPRFF. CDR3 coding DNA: TGTGCCAGCAGCTTAACCCCGGCAGCGGGAGGGCCCCGGTTCTTC.